This TCR beta chain originates from a study of T-cell memory formation after mild COVID-19. Study results and limitations: Some clones that responded turned up in pre-infection memory, which suggests that cross-reactive memory joined in. Shrinking CD4+ clones were chiefly CM and EM; CD8+ ones were chiefly EMRA. Second-wave clones peaking on day 37 lacked confirmed SARS-CoV-2 specificity. Contracting clones from day 15 to 85 had balanced CD4/CD8; later expanders favoured CD4+.

MiXCR was run by TCRdb on the 5' RACE reads, yielding one entry per CDR3 protein. Found here are 280,000 or so distinct CDR3 sequences, approximately 18% of them singletons; the top ten hold 20% to 25%. Note on this clonotype: No antigen is known for it.

CDR3 size: 17 residues. Deletions cut 0 bases from V and 3 bases from J, with 18 bases between. Germline V CDR1 and CDR2: SGHTA, FQGNSA. The rearrangement uses TRBV7-2 and TRBJ2-7; D not certain. Sequencing was carried out using PBMCs or a T cell subset sorted from them (not recorded which). This sequence was found in a man between 18 and 35 years old who had mild COVID-19 (a few samples of this study predate the infection). Cell type and time point are not known. This CDR3 reads CASSLAVSVSFDYEQYF. CDR3 bases: TGTGCCAGCAGCTTAGCCGTCTCGGTTTCATTCGACTACGAGCAGTACTTC.